These T cell receptor beta chains were read from a single sample in a study of T-cell memory formation after mild COVID-19. One entry per CDR3 protein, called by TCRdb with MiXCR from the 5' RACE reads. The table lists roughly 150,000 distinct CDR3 sequences, almost 25% of them singletons. The sequencing sample was made of PBMCs or a T cell subset sorted from them (not recorded which). The receptors were sampled from an adult woman who had mild COVID-19 (a few samples of this study predate the infection). Cell type and time point are not known. The CDR3 runs from the conserved cysteine through the conserved F or W. A D gene is named only where the DNA matches it firmly. Clone size is not always given. Where it is, it says once, few, many or a class for expanded clones.

d_call	clone_size	v_call	j_call	cdr3_nt	cdr3_aa
-	few	TRBV5-1	TRBJ2-7	TGCGCCAGCAGCCCGCGGGACGCCGCCTACGAGCAGTACTTC	CASSPRDAAYEQYF
-	few	TRBV5-1	TRBJ2-7	TGCGCCAGCAGCTTGGGTTCAGGGATAAACGAGCAGTACTTC	CASSLGSGINEQYF
-	few	TRBV7-9	TRBJ1-1	TGTGTCGGGGGCTGGAACACTGAAGCTTTCTTT	CVGGWNTEAFF
-	few	TRBV27	TRBJ2-7	TGTGCCAGCAGGGGGTACGCGCGGGACTACGAGCAGTACTTC	CASRGYARDYEQYF
TRBD1	-	TRBV6-2/TRBV6-3	TRBJ1-5	TGTGCCAGCAGTCCCCAGGGGGCGGATCAGCCCCAGCATTTT	CASSPQGADQPQHF
-	-	TRBV14	TRBJ2-7	TGTGCCAGCAGCCAAGATCCCAGCCGGAGTTTTGCCTACGAGCAGTACTTC	CASSQDPSRSFAYEQYF
TRBD2	-	TRBV4-1	TRBJ2-7	TGCGCCAGCAGCAGAGCGGGGGGTCCGAGCGAGCAGTACTTC	CASSRAGGPSEQYF
TRBD2	few	TRBV7-9	TRBJ2-1	TGTGCCAGCAGCTTAAAGGGAGGGGTGGACAATGAGCAGTTCTTC	CASSLKGGVDNEQFF
TRBD1	-	TRBV5-1	TRBJ1-1	TGCGCCAGCAGCCAGGGACAGTTGAACACTGAAGCTTTCTTT	CASSQGQLNTEAFF
-	few	TRBV5-8	TRBJ2-1	TGTGCCAGCAGCACCGGAGTAGCGGTTTACAATGAGCAGTTCTTC	CASSTGVAVYNEQFF
-	-	TRBV2	TRBJ2-3	TGTGCCAGCAGTGAAATTCTCCGGGAAAGTGGGCAGTATTTT	CASSEILRESGQYF
-	-	TRBV7-2	TRBJ2-7	TGTGCCAGCAGCTTACCGGGACGGATATACGAGCAGTACTTC	CASSLPGRIYEQYF
TRBD1	-	TRBV20-1	TRBJ2-3	TGCAGTGCTAGGGAACCGGGACAGGGACCAGATACGCAGTATTTT	CSAREPGQGPDTQYF
-	few	TRBV9	TRBJ1-1	TGTGCCAGCAGCGTAGAATCAGGGCTGAACACTGAAGCTTTCTTT	CASSVESGLNTEAFF
-	-	TRBV20-1	TRBJ2-7	TGCAGTGCTAGAGATCGGGCTGAGGTCACTCCTTACGAGCAGTACTTC	CSARDRAEVTPYEQYF
TRBD2	-	TRBV9	TRBJ2-7	TGTGCCAGCAGCGCTAGCGGGAGTGCTGACGAGCAGTACTTC	CASSASGSADEQYF
-	-	TRBV4-2	TRBJ1-2	TGTGCCAGCAGCCAAGAGGGGGGCATAGCTAACTATGGCTACACCTTC	CASSQEGGIANYGYTF
-	-	TRBV7-2	TRBJ2-1	TGTGCCAGCAGCTTACTCACGTACAATGAGCAGTTCTTC	CASSLLTYNEQFF
-	few	TRBV11-3	TRBJ2-7	TGTGCCAGCAGCCACAGGGCCTCGGCCTGGGAGCAGTACTTC	CASSHRASAWEQYF
TRBD2	few	TRBV7-9	TRBJ2-1	TGTGCCAGCAGCCCCCGACTAGCGGGGGGCCTCTACAATGAGCAGTTCTTC	CASSPRLAGGLYNEQFF
TRBD1	few	TRBV6-6	TRBJ2-1	TGTGCCAGCAGTTACTACAGGGGGTCCTACAATGAGCAGTTCTTC	CASSYYRGSYNEQFF
-	-	TRBV3-1	TRBJ1-1	TGTGCCAGCAGCCAAACGGACACCTGGGGCACTGAAGCTTTCTTT	CASSQTDTWGTEAFF
TRBD1	-	TRBV5-8	TRBJ1-1	TGTGCCAGCAGCCCGTTACAGGGGACTAACACTGAAGCTTTCTTT	CASSPLQGTNTEAFF
-	-	TRBV12-3/TRBV12-4	TRBJ1-1	TGTGCCAGCCTTGGACGGGGCTTCCCTGAAGCTTTCTTT	CASLGRGFPEAFF
-	many	TRBV7-6	TRBJ2-2	TGTGCCAGCAGCTTACTTGAATACACCGGGGAGCTGTTTTTT	CASSLLEYTGELFF
TRBD1	-	TRBV12-3/TRBV12-4	TRBJ1-2	TGTGCCAGCAACCTAAGTGGACAGGATTATGGCTACACCTTC	CASNLSGQDYGYTF
-	once	TRBV12-3/TRBV12-4	TRBJ2-2	TGTGCCAGCAGTTTTAACAGGGACCTCGCGAACACCGGGGAGCTGTTTTTT	CASSFNRDLANTGELFF
-	few	TRBV15	TRBJ1-1	TGTGCCACCAGCGCCCACAGACAGAACACTGAAGCTTTCTTT	CATSAHRQNTEAFF
TRBD1	-	TRBV9	TRBJ2-7	TGTGCCAGCAGCGTATCAGCGGGACAGGGTGACGACGAGCAGTACTTC	CASSVSAGQGDDEQYF